Listed below are T cell receptor beta chains from one sample, sequenced in a study of Ad26.COV2.S vaccination and SARS-CoV-2 variants. TCRdb's table, derived via immunoSEQ multiplex PCR, lists solely in-frame clones and lacks some. The table lists 400,000 to 450,000 clones, around 92% of them singletons, with more than 1.5% in the top ten. The material was peripheral blood, obtained in a trial of Ad26.COV2.S vaccine versus placebo. Receptor source: a person aged 18-65 years who received the Ad26.COV2.S COVID-19 vaccine or a placebo. CDR3s include the opening cysteine and the closing phenylalanine or tryptophan. The order of the fields is J gene, V gene, CDR3 protein.

TRBJ1-1 TRBV4-1 CASKGGGDWGGTEAFF
TRBJ2-1 TRBV9 CASSVGLAGGPVYNEQFF
TRBJ1-2 TRBV2 CASMLEDRGYGYTF
TRBJ1-5 TRBV24-1 CATSDVKDRSNQPQHF
TRBJ2-2 TRBV19 CASSIAVNTGELFF
TRBJ1-1 TRBV19 CASSKGTPNEAFF
TRBJ2-3 TRBV29-1 CSVVGVPQYF
TRBJ1-6 TRBV5-4 CASSLGDYNSPLHF
TRBJ2-3 TRBV11-2 CASSPIAGGRADTQYF
TRBJ2-7 TRBV5-1 CASSPRTGSYEQYF
TRBJ2-5 TRBV15 CATSRDQGQETQYF
TRBJ2-1 TRBV3-1/TRBV3-2 CASNPETVRDNEQFF
TRBJ1-6 TRBV28 CASSFTPPYNSPLHF
TRBJ2-3 TRBV7-2 CASSPVVGLAADTQYF
TRBJ1-3 TRBV5-1 CASSLGHPISGNTIYF
TRBJ2-3 TRBV28 CASRRLRQGATDTQYF
TRBJ2-5 TRBV6-6 CASSYEETQYF
TRBJ2-2 TRBV5-1 CASSLDGGPGELFF
TRBJ2-5 TRBV27 CASSLSLTGTQYF
TRBJ2-7 TRBV4-1 CASSQPGLASDEQYF
TRBJ1-4 TRBV4-1 CASSQGSWDRNEKLFF
TRBJ1-3 TRBV18 CASSPPGGHSGNTIYF
TRBJ2-7 TRBV9 CASSVSWDNSYEQYF
TRBJ2-1 TRBV6-5 CASSSPNDVPIEQFF
TRBJ1-5 TRBV18 CASSPETGRQPQHF
TRBJ2-4 TRBV3-1/TRBV3-2 CASSQDYSNLAKNIQYF
TRBJ1-4 TRBV5-1 CASSYLTGSNEKLFF
TRBJ1-5 TRBV19 CASRGRNQPQHF
TRBJ1-5 TRBV28 CASSLQGQPQHF
TRBJ2-4 TRBV23-1 CASRRDRDDIFRAKNIQYF
TRBJ2-1 TRBV10-2 CASSGPGTWSYNEQFF
TRBJ2-7 TRBV6-5 CASRDISYEQYF
TRBJ1-4 TRBV12-3/TRBV12-4 CASSPYNEKLFF
TRBJ1-2 TRBV6-2/TRBV6-3 CASSSRQGAPENYGYTF
TRBJ1-5 TRBV30 CAWSQGYQPQHF
TRBJ2-4 TRBV12-3/TRBV12-4 CASTQGAKNIQYF
TRBJ2-7 TRBV6-2/TRBV6-3 CASSQKGQGFYEQYF
TRBJ1-6 TRBV7-9 CASSRGVAAFPHSPLHF
TRBJ1-1 TRBV4-1 CASRMDSSNTEAFF
TRBJ2-4 TRBV28 CASSRQGNIQYF
TRBJ2-7 TRBV11-2 CASRVGSGYEQYF
TRBJ1-6 TRBV5-6 CASSANMNSPLHF
TRBJ1-2 TRBV29-1 CSASTTGNYGYTF
TRBJ1-4 TRBV19 CASSTNSQGKLFF
TRBJ1-2 TRBV12-3/TRBV12-4 CASSFADRAGYTF
TRBJ1-5 TRBV6-5 CASPADGGFQPQHF
TRBJ2-4 TRBV19 CASSVPGNIQYF
TRBJ2-7 TRBV27 CASSTYPGSREQYF
TRBJ2-3 TRBV9 CASSVGLAGGLTDTQYF